These 12 T cell receptor beta chains came from one sample sequenced in a study of shared clonotypes between healthy human individuals. TCRdb's table, derived via immunoSEQ multiplex PCR, lists solely in-frame clones and lacks some. This table has over a million clones, about 80% appearing once. Input material: memory CD4+ T cells from PBMCs. Subset: CD45RA-negative fraction. Receptor source: a man younger than 35 in good health. Some clones in this sample may be carry-over from other donors' samples.

This chain connects TRBV6-5 to TRBJ1-5, with D unresolved. CDR3 length: 14 residues. The germline V gene encodes CDR1 MNHEY and CDR2 SVGAGI. Deletions cut 7 bases from V and 0 bases from J, with 10 bases between. The CDR3 here is CASTKGNSNQPQHF. The CDR3 DNA follows: TGTGCCAGCACTAAAGGGAATAGCAATCAGCCCCAGCATTTT.

This chain links TRBV18 with TRBJ1-3; perhaps TRBD1 as D (5 bases). The CDR3 covers 16 residues. Looked up from germline, CDR1 is KGHSH and CDR2 is LQKENI. V was shortened by 5 bases and J by 0 bases, with 14 bases between the two germline ends. The chain's CDR3 is CASSRDSSNSGNTIYF. The CDR3 DNA is TGTGCCAGCTCAAGGGACTCCTCAAACTCTGGAAACACCATATATTTT.

CDR3 bases: TGTGCCAGCAGTGGGGGACACAGGGGGGAGCAGCCCCAGCATTTT. It encodes CASSGGHRGEQPQHF. The chain couples TRBV2 to TRBJ1-5; 8 nucleotides line up with TRBD1. CDR1 is SNHLY, CDR2 FYNNEI, per germline. The CDR3 runs to 15 residues. V was pared by 4 bases and J by 7 bases, with 9 bases of the junction left unmatched.

The chain uses TRBV27 and TRBJ2-1, with D possibly being TRBD2 (6 bases). The CDR3 runs 13 residues. Trimming took off 10 bases at V and 4 bases at J, with 14 bases between the two ends. In germline, CDR1 is MNHEY, CDR2 SMNVEV (reference sequence). The CDR3 loop is CATSRTTYNEQFF. CDR3 nucleotide sequence: TGTGCCACCAGCCGGACTACTTACAATGAGCAGTTCTTC.

With respect to this clone: This may arise from a read error, as a much more abundant clone is one base away. V usage is TRBV29-1 and J usage is TRBJ2-5; D may be TRBD2 (5 bases). The V gene lost 4 bases and the J gene lost 13 bases, with 22 bases spanning the gap. CDR3 length equals 13 residues. Per the germline V gene, CDR1 is SQVTM and CDR2 is ANQGSEA. CDR3 region: CSVAGLGSYERYF. The CDR3 nucleotides are TGCAGCGTTGCGGGGTTAGGCTCCTACGAGCGGTACTTC.

The chain couples TRBV4-3 to TRBJ2-5; TRBD1 agrees at 7 bases. This CDR3 has 15 amino acids. Looked up from germline, CDR1 is LGHNA and CDR2 is YSLEER. The ends lost 4 bases at V and 5 bases at J; junction bases unmatched: 10. The CDR3, as DNA: TGCGCCAGCAGCCCCGGACAGGACCCTAGTGAGACCCAGTACTTC. It codes for CASSPGQDPSETQYF.

The rearrangement joins TRBV28 to TRBJ1-4, with a weak D call TRBD1 (5 bases). Per germline, CDR1 MDHEN and CDR2 SYDVKM. The length of the CDR3 is 14 residues. V shed 6 bases and J shed 8 bases, with 16 bases lying between them. CDR3 residues: CASSGVRGLEKLFF. The CDR3 coding sequence is TGTGCCAGCAGCGGGGTAAGGGGATTAGAAAAACTGTTTTTT. The variable domain in full, with the rest retrieved from reference TRBV28 and TRBJ1-4, is DVKVTQSSRYLVKRTGEKVFLECVQDMDHENMFWYRQDPGLGLRLIYFSYDVKMKEKGDIPEGYSVSREKKERFSLILESASTNQTSMYLCASSGVRGLEKLFFGSGTQLSVL.

This clone appeared once. The rearrangement joins TRBV28 to TRBJ2-7; TRBD2 matches 9 bases. V was pared by 5 bases and J by 3 bases, with 8 bases of the junction left unmatched. The CDR3 spans 15 residues. The germline CDR1 and CDR2 sequences are MDHEN and SYDVKM. The CDR3 bases are TGTGCCAGCAGTCCCCTAGAGACTAGCGGCTACGAGCAGTACTTC. Protein product: CASSPLETSGYEQYF.

The J gene is TRBJ2-7, the V gene TRBV7-2; TRBD2 matches at 7 bases. Losses at the gene ends were 1 base for V and 5 bases for J; bases not matched to a gene: 11. CDR3 length: 16 amino acids. Germline CDR1 reads SGHTA; CDR2 reads FQGNSA. The CDR3 DNA is TGTGCCAGCAGCTTAGGATTGGGGGGAGGGCCGGACGAGCAGTACTTC. Protein sequence: CASSLGLGGGPDEQYF. Combining the CDR3 with reference TRBV7-2 and TRBJ2-7 gives the whole variable domain GAGVSQSPSNKVTEKGKDVELRCDPISGHTALYWYRQSLGQGLEFLIYFQGNSAPDKSGLPSDRFSAERTGGSVSTLTIQRTQQEDSAVYLCASSLGLGGGPDEQYFGPGTRLTVT.

The chain joins TRBV4-2 to TRBJ2-2, with TRBD1 as a possible D gene (5 bases). Germline values: CDR1 LGHNA, CDR2 YNFKEQ. The CDR3 loop spans 15 amino acids. V was clipped by 1 base and J by 4 bases, with 10 bases between them. CDR3 region: CASSQGEGATGELFF. CDR3 sequence (DNA): TGTGCCAGCAGCCAAGGGGAAGGGGCCACCGGGGAGCTGTTTTTT.

The V gene is TRBV5-6, the J gene TRBJ2-2, with 9 bases aligning to TRBD1. The J segment lost 5 bases and the V segment lost 1 base, leaving 6 bases of the junction unmatched. Germline CDR1 reads SGHDT; CDR2 reads YYEEEE. The CDR3 runs to 16 residues. The CDR3 sequence: CASSLWGTGLTGELFF. CDR3 sequence (DNA): TGTGCCAGCAGCTTGTGGGGGACAGGGCTAACCGGGGAGCTGTTTTTT.

The chain couples TRBV5-1 to TRBJ2-1, with 14 bases lining up with TRBD2. The CDR3 covers 15 residues. Germline V gives CDR1 SGHRS, CDR2 YFSETQ. The V segment lost 3 bases and the J segment 7 bases; nucleotides outside the gene matches: 3. DNA of the CDR3: TGCGCCAGCAGCTCGACTAGCGGGAGGGGGAATGAGCAGTTCTTC. Translated: CASSSTSGRGNEQFF.